What follows are 3 T cell receptor beta chains derived from one specimen sequenced in a study of cytomegalovirus exposure and HLA in healthy donors. Amplification used 60 Vbeta primers and 13 Jbeta primers. TCRdb's copy holds only in-frame clones and misses some; the assay was immunoSEQ multiplex PCR. This table has approximately 97,000 clones, around 77% appearing once. Sequencing was performed on PBMCs. The source of these receptors is a male donor in good health and CMV-seropositive.

The CDR3 DNA sequence: TGTGCCAGCAGCCCTCACAGGGGACCTCAAGAGACCCAGTACTTC. This translates into CASSPHRGPQETQYF. The chain employs TRBV7-2 and TRBJ2-5; the match to TRBD1 covers 7 bases. The germline V gene has CDR1 SGHTA and CDR2 FQGNSA. The CDR3 runs to 15 residues. Trimming took 5 bases from V and 2 from J; bases not matched to a gene: 8. Variable domain in full (rest from reference TRBV7-2 and TRBJ2-5): GAGVSQSPSNKVTEKGKDVELRCDPISGHTALYWYRQSLGQGLEFLIYFQGNSAPDKSGLPSDRFSAERTGGSVSTLTIQRTQQEDSAVYLCASSPHRGPQETQYFGPGTRLLVL.

The genes are TRBV19 and TRBJ2-3; maybe TRBD2 (7 bases). The CDR3 is 12 residues long. V gave up 6 bases and J gave up 7 bases, with 11 bases separating them. The V gene's germline CDR1 is LNHDA and CDR2 SQIVND (reference sequence). The CDR3 here is CASRGGAHTQYF. CDR3 coding DNA: TGTGCCAGTAGAGGGGGGGCGCATACGCAGTATTTT.

The V and J genes are TRBV9 and TRBJ2-3; 9 bases align to TRBD2. Per the germline V gene, CDR1 is SGDLS and CDR2 is YYNGEE. After removal of 3 bases from V and 1 base from J, the junction contained 6 bases not matched to a gene. The CDR3 runs 16 residues. This CDR3 is CASSAGGGGGTDTQYF. The DNA of the CDR3 is TGTGCCAGCAGCGCGGGCGGCGGGGGGGGCACAGATACGCAGTATTTT.